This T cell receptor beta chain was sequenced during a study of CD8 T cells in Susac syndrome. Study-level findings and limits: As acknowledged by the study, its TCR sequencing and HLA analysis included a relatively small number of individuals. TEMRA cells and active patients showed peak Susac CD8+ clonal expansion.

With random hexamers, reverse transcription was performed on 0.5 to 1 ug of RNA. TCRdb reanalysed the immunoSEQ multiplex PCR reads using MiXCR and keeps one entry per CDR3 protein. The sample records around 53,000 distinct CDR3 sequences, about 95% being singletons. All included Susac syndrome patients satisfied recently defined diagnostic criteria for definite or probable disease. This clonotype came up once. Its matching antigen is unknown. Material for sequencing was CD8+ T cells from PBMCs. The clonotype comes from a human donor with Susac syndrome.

CDR3 bases: TGCGCCAGCAGCCGCGGAGGGACTAGCGGGGTGACCGGGGAGCTGTTTTTT. Its protein is CASSRGGTSGVTGELFF. The V and J genes are TRBV4-1 and TRBJ2-2; 13 nucleotides match TRBD2. Per the germline V gene, CDR1 is MGHRA and CDR2 is YSYEKL. Trimming at V came to 4 bases and at J to 5 bases, leaving 7 bases not matched to a gene. This CDR3 has 17 amino acids.